This T cell receptor (beta chain) was captured by sequencing in a study of blood T cell repertoires in COVID-19 (TCRdb year 2020). A note on the overall study: Samples from collaborators originated in the United States, Italy and Spain and spanned both the acute and convalescent phases of COVID-19. The prospective study material was composed of cDNA or gDNA derived from T cells, B-cell-depleted T cells, or PBMCs. Where available, HLA class I and class II types were obtained from metadata supplied by the sample provider rather than from assay-based typing. Deeply sampled blood TCRbeta repertoires from subjects exposed to, actively infected with, or recovered from COVID-19 were included in the dataset. A de-identified subject ID, COVID-19 status, age in years and sex were almost always included in the sample metadata. Samples were obtained from the ongoing ImmuneRACE study (first 160 participants) and from about 1,300 subjects provided by 6 global collaborators. A freely available public database, intended as a resource for researchers studying the immune response to SARS-CoV-2, is where the repertoires were released. Overall study results and their limits: How much clinical and demographic metadata was included differed by source and by participant, and the metadata was provided uncurated.

Remarks on this clone: The antigen it recognizes is unknown. No clone much larger than this one lies a single base away; base qualities are absent.

For CDR1 and CDR2, the germline V gene (reference sequence) lists SSHAT and FNYEAQ. Taken from cysteine to phenylalanine, the CDR3 has 15 residues. The DNA shown is the 45-base CDR3, in frame from base 1. The germline ends are 9 bases apart after V is trimmed by 0 bases and J by 2 bases. The collaborating institutions used their own protocols to collect whole blood in K2EDTA tubes. For TCRbeta analysis, collaborators shipped samples in one of three forms: frozen whole blood, isolated PBMCs, or DNA extracted from either of those sample types. The immunoSEQ Assay, a bias-controlled multiplex PCR, was used to amplify TCRbeta CDR3 regions from genomic DNA. The study's own analysis went as follows. Within the assay, amplification of reference gene primers was used to estimate how many nucleated cells each sample contained. To quantify the absolute abundance of each unique TCRbeta CDR3 rearrangement, sequence reads were collapsed and filtered. For each sample, productive Simpson clonality was calculated as the square root of Simpson's diversity index across productive rearrangements. Sourced from immuneACCESS, this table was stored by TCRdb with only in-frame sequences that have V and J called. A share of the clones is absent; for the studies checked, an unresolved V gene accounts for under half, and the remainder has no known explanation. V, J and clone size reflect that table, while D and trimming were determined from the DNA. Counted in this sample were 150,000 to 200,000 clones; about 90% of them appeared once. Of the sample, about a fifth is held by the ten largest clones.

The chain is encoded by TRBV7-7 joined to TRBJ2-3; the D gene is perhaps TRBD2, from 6 matching bases. The sequencing sample was made of peripheral blood. This TCR came from a man in his 60s with active or convalescent COVID-19. The sequence in DNA is TGTGCCAGCAGCTTAGCGGGGGGATCCACAGATACGCAGTATTTT. This gives the protein CASSLAGGSTDTQYF.